Listed below are T cell receptor beta chains from one sample, sequenced in a study of T cell repertoires in ileal Crohn's disease. Clones were read by immunoSEQ multiplex PCR, and TCRdb kept only the in-frame ones, dropping some. The repertoire consists of about 5,200 clones, with around 81% occurring once and the leading ten covering about 6%. The sample taken for sequencing was ileal tissue. The receptor set was obtained from an adult with Crohn's disease. The CDR3 runs from the conserved cysteine through the conserved F or W. The D gene is left open where the match is weak. Rows give clone size only sometimes, using once, few, many, or a class for an expanded clone.

abundance,d_gene,v_gene,j_gene,CDR3aa,CDR3nt
few,.,TRBV5-6,TRBJ2-7,CASSYRNTYEQYF,TGTGCCAGCAGTTACAGGAACACCTACGAGCAGTACTTC
.,TRBD1,TRBV7-9,TRBJ1-6,CASSLSTGGSSPLHF,TGTGCCAGCAGCCTTTCGACAGGGGGCTCTTCACCCCTCCACTTT
.,TRBD1,TRBV7-9,TRBJ1-4,CASSPGSGTGYEKLFF,TGTGCCAGCAGCCCAGGGTCCGGGACAGGGTATGAAAAACTGTTTTTT
.,TRBD1,TRBV27,TRBJ2-1,CASSPRQGTYNEQFF,TGTGCCAGCAGTCCGAGACAGGGGACCTACAATGAGCAGTTCTTC
.,.,TRBV2,TRBJ2-2,CASTGGKENTGELFF,TGTGCCAGCACCGGCGGCAAAGAGAACACCGGGGAGCTGTTTTTT
once,.,TRBV5-1,TRBJ1-6,CASSLGQNNSPLHF,TGCGCCAGCAGCTTGGGACAGAATAATTCACCCCTCCACTTT
.,.,TRBV2,TRBJ1-4,CASSRNGQEKLFF,TGTGCCAGCAGTCGAAACGGACAAGAAAAACTGTTTTTT
.,.,TRBV21-1,TRBJ1-3,CASRSAIATHARNTIYF,TGTGCCAGCAGGAGCGCCATAGCTACACACGCACGAAACACCATATATTTT
once,TRBD2,TRBV7-9,TRBJ2-2,CASSLPREWSGRGPGELFF,TGTGCCAGCAGCTTACCCCGGGAATGGAGCGGGAGAGGTCCCGGGGAGCTGTTTTTT
.,TRBD2,TRBV7-2,TRBJ2-7,CASSAKGERGGYEQYF,TGTGCCAGCAGCGCCAAGGGCGAGCGGGGGGGCTACGAGCAGTACTTC
.,.,TRBV6-5,TRBJ2-2,CASREAWGAGELFF,TGTGCCAGCAGGGAAGCCTGGGGGGCCGGGGAGCTGTTTTTT
.,.,TRBV11-1,TRBJ2-2,CASSFGGVNTGELFF,TGTGCCAGCAGCTTCGGCGGTGTGAACACCGGGGAGCTGTTTTTT
few,TRBD1,TRBV7-7,TRBJ2-2,CASSRAGTGIAGELFF,TGTGCTAGCAGCCGAGCCGGGACAGGGATCGCCGGGGAGCTGTTTTTT
.,.,TRBV7-2,TRBJ1-4,CASTRGVTNEKLFF,TGTGCCAGCACCCGGGGGGTTACTAATGAAAAACTGTTTTTT
few,.,TRBV19,TRBJ2-1,CASSSGFNEQFF,TGTGCCAGTAGTAGCGGGTTTAATGAGCAGTTCTTC
.,.,TRBV7-9,TRBJ1-5,CASSLLGGNQPQHF,TGTGCCAGCAGCTTATTGGGGGGGAATCAGCCCCAGCATTTT
.,.,TRBV5-5,TRBJ2-7,CASSSTTGIQYF,TGTGCCAGCAGCTCTACGACCGGGATCCAGTACTTC
.,TRBD1,TRBV7-9,TRBJ2-2,CASSSPGQGAPGELFF,TGTGCCAGCAGTTCGCCGGGACAGGGGGCTCCAGGGGAGCTGTTTTTT
.,.,TRBV10-3,TRBJ2-1,CAISELTEGWQFF,TGTGCCATCAGTGAGTTGACCGAGGGTTGGCAGTTCTTC
.,TRBD2,TRBV10-3,TRBJ2-7,CAISDAGTSYEQYF,TGTGCCATCAGTGACGCCGGGACTAGTTACGAGCAGTACTTC
.,TRBD1,TRBV7-9,TRBJ1-2,CASSSTRLRGRNNYGYTF,TGTGCCAGCAGCTCCACCAGATTAAGGGGGCGGAATAACTATGGCTACACCTTC
.,TRBD1,TRBV4-1,TRBJ2-7,CASSRSGQGGYEQYF,TGCGCCAGCAGCCGCTCGGGACAGGGTGGATACGAGCAGTACTTC
.,TRBD1,TRBV7-9,TRBJ2-1,CASSSGTGRSYNEQFF,TGTGCCAGCAGCTCGGGGACAGGCCGTTCCTACAATGAGCAGTTCTTC
.,.,TRBV5-1,TRBJ2-2,CASSLSSPNTGELFF,TGCGCCAGCAGCTTAAGTAGCCCGAACACCGGGGAGCTGTTTTTT
.,.,TRBV2,TRBJ1-2,CASSGTGDGYTF,TGTGCCAGCAGTGGGACGGGGGATGGCTACACCTTC
.,TRBD2,TRBV6-6,TRBJ2-1,CASSRLAGSNEQFF,TGTGCCAGCAGTAGGCTAGCGGGTTCCAATGAGCAGTTCTTC
.,.,TRBV30,TRBJ1-1,CAWSSLRLDTRNTEAFF,TGTGCCTGGAGTTCACTAAGATTGGACACAAGGAACACTGAGGCTTTCTTT
.,TRBD2,TRBV7-9,TRBJ2-5,CASSFTSGQETQYF,TGTGCCAGCAGCTTTACTAGCGGGCAAGAGACCCAGTACTTC